This TCR beta chain was observed in a study of Graves' ophthalmopathy and Graves' hyperthyroidism. From RNA, the CDR3 regions of TCR beta chains were amplified and sequenced. HTBI-primed first-round RT-PCR preceded second-round multiplex PCR. TCRdb redid the calling of the multiplex PCR reads with MiXCR, one entry per CDR3 protein. The sample includes around 1.1 million distinct CDR3 sequences, about 40% seen only once; the top ten take around 10%. The CDR3 is 14 amino acids. CDR1 and CDR2 from the germline V gene are SQVTM and ANQGSEA. With 5 bases removed from V and 7 bases from J, the gap between germline ends came to 20 bases.

The chain recombines TRBV29-1 with TRBJ1-1; a weak D match, TRBD1 (6 bases). This clonotype originated in an adult man with Graves' hyperthyroidism. Sequenced: peripheral blood or thyroid tissue (not recorded which). The CDR3 DNA sequence: TGCAGCGTTCGAGGGGGAACGGGACGGGTTGAAGCTTTCTTT. Translated: CSVRGGTGRVEAFF.